This T cell receptor (beta chain) was captured by sequencing in a study of vaccination and CD4 T cells after COVID-19. The treatment here: roughly 10-day PBMC culture with coronavirus spike peptide pools or control peptides (ViraFEST assay). Cultured CD4+ T cell DNA underwent sequencing with the Oncomine TCR Beta short-read assay. One entry per CDR3 protein, called by TCRdb with MiXCR from the PCR reads. The data hold approximately 15,000 distinct CDR3 sequences, with about 67% observed a single time. This clonotype was detected only a few times. The target antigen is unknown. Sequencing was performed on CD4+ T cells from blood, cultured in vitro. The source is a human donor who had recovered from COVID-19.

The DNA for the CDR3 is TGTGCCAGCAGCCCCCGGACAGGGCAAAACACAGATACGCAGTATTTT. It codes for CASSPRTGQNTDTQYF. The rearrangement uses TRBV7-9 and TRBJ2-3, with 8 bases matching TRBD1. This CDR3 comprises 16 residues. V gave up 5 bases and J gave up 2 bases; unmatched junction bases: 9. Germline assignment: CDR1 SEHNR and CDR2 FQNEAQ (reference sequence). The whole variable domain, remainder taken from reference TRBV7-9 and TRBJ2-3, is DTGVSQNPRHKITKRGQNVTFRCDPISEHNRLYWYRQTLGQGPEFLTYFQNEAQLEKSRLLSDRFSAERPKGSFSTLEIQRTEQGDSAMYLCASSPRTGQNTDTQYFGPGTRLTVL.